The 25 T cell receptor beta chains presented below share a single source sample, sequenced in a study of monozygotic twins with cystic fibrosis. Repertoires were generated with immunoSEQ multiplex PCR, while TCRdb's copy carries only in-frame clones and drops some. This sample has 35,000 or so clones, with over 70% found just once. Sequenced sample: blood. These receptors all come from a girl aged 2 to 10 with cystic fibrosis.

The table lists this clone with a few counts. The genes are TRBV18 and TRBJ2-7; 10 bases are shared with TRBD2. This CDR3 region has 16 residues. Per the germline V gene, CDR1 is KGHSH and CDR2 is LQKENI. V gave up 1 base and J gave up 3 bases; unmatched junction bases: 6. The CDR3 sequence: CASSPRERGGLYEQYF. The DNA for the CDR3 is TGTGCCAGCTCACCACGGGAGCGGGGGGGCCTCTACGAGCAGTACTTC.

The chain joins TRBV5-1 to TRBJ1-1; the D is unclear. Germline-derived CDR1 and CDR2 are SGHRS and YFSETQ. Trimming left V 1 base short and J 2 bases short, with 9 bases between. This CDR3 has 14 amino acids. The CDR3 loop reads CASSLQVTNTEAFF. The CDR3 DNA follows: TGCGCCAGCAGCTTGCAGGTAACAAACACTGAAGCTTTCTTT.

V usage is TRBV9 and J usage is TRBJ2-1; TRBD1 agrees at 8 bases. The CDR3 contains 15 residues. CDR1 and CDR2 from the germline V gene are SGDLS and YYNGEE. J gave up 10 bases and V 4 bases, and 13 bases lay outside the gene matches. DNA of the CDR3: TGTGCCAGCAGCCCCACGGACAGGGTTTTTGGGGAGCAGTTCTTC. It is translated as CASSPTDRVFGEQFF.

The CDR3 nucleotides are TGTGCCTGGAGAGGTTTCGCTGAAGCTTTCTTT. Translated: CAWRGFAEAFF. The chain uses TRBV30 and TRBJ1-1, with unresolved D. Per germline, CDR1 GTSNPN and CDR2 SVGIG (reference sequence). The CDR3 is made up of 11 amino acids. V lost 3 bases and J lost 6, with 8 bases in between. The full variable domain, rest sourced from reference TRBV30 and TRBJ1-1, is SQTIHQWPATLVQPVGSPLSLECTVEGTSNPNLYWYRQAAGRGLQLLFYSVGIGQISSEVPQNLSASRPQDRQFILSSKKLLLSDSGFYLCAWRGFAEAFFGQGTRLTVV.

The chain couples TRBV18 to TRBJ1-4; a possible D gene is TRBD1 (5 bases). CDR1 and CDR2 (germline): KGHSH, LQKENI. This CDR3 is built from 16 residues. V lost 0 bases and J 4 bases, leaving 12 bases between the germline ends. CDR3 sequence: CASSPPRNRFNEKLFF. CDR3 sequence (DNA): TGTGCCAGCTCACCACCTCGGAACAGGTTTAATGAAAAACTGTTTTTT.

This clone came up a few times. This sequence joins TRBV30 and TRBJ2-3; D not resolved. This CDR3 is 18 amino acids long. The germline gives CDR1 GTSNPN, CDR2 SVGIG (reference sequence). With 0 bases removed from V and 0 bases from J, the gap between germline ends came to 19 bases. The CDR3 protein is CAWSVSPVLAPSTDTQYF. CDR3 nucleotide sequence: TGTGCCTGGAGTGTAAGCCCTGTATTGGCCCCTAGCACAGATACGCAGTATTTT.

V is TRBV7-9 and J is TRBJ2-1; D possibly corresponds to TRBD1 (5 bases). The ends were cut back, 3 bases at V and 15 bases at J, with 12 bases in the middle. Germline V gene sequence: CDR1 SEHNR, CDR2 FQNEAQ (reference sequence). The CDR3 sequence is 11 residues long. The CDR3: CASSFSGLRFF. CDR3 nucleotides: TGTGCCAGCAGCTTTTCAGGGCTACGGTTCTTC.

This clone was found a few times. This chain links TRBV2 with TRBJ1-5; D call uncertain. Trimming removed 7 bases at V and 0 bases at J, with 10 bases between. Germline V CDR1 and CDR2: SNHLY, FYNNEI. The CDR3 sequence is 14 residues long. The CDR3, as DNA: TGTGCCAGCAAGAGCAGTTATAGCAATCAGCCCCAGCATTTT. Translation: CASKSSYSNQPQHF.

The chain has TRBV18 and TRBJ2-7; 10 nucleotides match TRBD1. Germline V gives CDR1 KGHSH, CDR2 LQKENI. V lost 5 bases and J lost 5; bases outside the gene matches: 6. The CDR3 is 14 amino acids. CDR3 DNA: TGTGCCAGCTCAATCGACAGGGGGCGAGACGAGCAGTACTTC. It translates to CASSIDRGRDEQYF.

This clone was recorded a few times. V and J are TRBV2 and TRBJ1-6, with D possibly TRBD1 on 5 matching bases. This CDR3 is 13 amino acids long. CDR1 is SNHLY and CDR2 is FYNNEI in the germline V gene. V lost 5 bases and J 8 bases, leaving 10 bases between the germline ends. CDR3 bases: TGTGCCAGCAGTCTGGGGGTAGATTCACCCCTCCACTTT. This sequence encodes CASSLGVDSPLHF.

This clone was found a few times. The CDR3 DNA follows: TGTGCCAGCAGCTTAGGTCCGGGAAACACCATATATTTT. This sequence encodes CASSLGPGNTIYF. V usage is TRBV11-3 and J usage is TRBJ1-3; D is undetermined. Trimming shortened V by 1 base and J by 4 bases, and 5 bases separated the two germline ends. Germline V gene sequence: CDR1 SGHNT, CDR2 YENEEA. The CDR3 spans 13 residues.

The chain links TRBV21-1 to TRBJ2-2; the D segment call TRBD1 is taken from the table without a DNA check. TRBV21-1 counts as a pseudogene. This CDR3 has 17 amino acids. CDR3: CASSKVEGAPNTGELFF. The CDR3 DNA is TGTGCCAGCAGCAAGGTCGAGGGGGCGCCGAACACCGGGGAGCTGTTTTTT.

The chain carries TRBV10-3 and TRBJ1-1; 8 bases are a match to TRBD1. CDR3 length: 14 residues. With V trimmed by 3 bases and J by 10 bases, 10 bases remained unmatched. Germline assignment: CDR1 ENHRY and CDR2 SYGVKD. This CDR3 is CAISDPGGKGVAFF. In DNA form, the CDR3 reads TGTGCCATCAGTGATCCAGGGGGCAAGGGGGTAGCTTTCTTT.

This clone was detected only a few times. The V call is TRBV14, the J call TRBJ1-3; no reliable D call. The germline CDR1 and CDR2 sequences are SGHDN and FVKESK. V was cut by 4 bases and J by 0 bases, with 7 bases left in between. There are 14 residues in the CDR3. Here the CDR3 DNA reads TGTGCCAGCAGCCGGATTAACTCTGGAAACACCATATATTTT. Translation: CASSRINSGNTIYF.

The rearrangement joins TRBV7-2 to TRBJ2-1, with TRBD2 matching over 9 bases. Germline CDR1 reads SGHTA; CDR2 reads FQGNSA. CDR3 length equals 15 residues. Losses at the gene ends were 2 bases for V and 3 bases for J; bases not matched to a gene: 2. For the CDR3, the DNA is TGTGCCAGCAGCTTAATGCGGGGGGGCTACAATGAGCAGTTCTTC. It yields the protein CASSLMRGGYNEQFF.

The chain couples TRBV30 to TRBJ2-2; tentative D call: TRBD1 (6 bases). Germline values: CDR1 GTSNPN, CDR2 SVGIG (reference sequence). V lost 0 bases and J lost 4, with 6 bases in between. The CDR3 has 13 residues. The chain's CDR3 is CAWSVGGTGELFF. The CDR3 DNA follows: TGTGCCTGGAGTGTAGGGGGCACCGGGGAGCTGTTTTTT.

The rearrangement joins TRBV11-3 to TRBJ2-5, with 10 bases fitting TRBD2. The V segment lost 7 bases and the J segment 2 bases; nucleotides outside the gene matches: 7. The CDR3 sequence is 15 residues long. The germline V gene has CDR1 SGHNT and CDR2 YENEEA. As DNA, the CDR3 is TGTGCCAGCACCCCTAGCGGGGGCTTACAAGAGACCCAGTACTTC. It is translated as CASTPSGGLQETQYF.

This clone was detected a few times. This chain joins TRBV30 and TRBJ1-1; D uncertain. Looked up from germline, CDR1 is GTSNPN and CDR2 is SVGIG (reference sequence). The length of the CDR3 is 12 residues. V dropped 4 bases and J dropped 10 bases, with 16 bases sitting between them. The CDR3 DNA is TGTGCCTGGAATTCTCTCAACCAGCGAGCTTTCTTT. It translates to CAWNSLNQRAFF.

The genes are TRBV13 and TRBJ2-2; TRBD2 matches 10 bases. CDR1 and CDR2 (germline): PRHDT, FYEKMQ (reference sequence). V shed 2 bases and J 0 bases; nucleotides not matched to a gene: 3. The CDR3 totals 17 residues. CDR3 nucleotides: TGTGCCAGCAGCTTACCGCTAGCGGGGGCGAACACCGGGGAGCTGTTTTTT. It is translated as CASSLPLAGANTGELFF.

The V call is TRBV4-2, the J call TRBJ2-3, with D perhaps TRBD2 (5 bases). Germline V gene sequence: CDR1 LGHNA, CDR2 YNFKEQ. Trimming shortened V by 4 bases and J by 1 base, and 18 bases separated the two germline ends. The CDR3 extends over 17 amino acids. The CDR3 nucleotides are TGTGCCAGCAGCCCTCGCAGCGGCTCCCGGGGCACAGATACGCAGTATTTT. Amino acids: CASSPRSGSRGTDTQYF.

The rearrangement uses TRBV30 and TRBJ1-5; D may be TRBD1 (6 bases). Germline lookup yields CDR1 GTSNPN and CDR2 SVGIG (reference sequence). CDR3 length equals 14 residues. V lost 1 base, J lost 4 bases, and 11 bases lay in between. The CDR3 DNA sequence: TGTGCCTGGAGTGGGCAGGGGATGAATCAGCCCCAGCATTTT. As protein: CAWSGQGMNQPQHF.

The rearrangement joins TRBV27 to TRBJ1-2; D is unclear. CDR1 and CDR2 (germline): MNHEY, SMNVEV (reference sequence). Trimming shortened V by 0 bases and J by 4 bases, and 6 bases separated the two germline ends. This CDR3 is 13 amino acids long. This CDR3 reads CASSLSGFYGYTF. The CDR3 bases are TGTGCCAGCAGTTTATCAGGGTTCTATGGCTACACCTTC.

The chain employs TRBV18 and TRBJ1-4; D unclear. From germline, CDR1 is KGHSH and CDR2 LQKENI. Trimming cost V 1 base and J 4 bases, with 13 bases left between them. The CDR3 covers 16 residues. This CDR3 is CASSPLPSGINEKLFF. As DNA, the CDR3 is TGTGCCAGCTCACCACTTCCCTCAGGCATTAATGAAAAACTGTTTTTT.

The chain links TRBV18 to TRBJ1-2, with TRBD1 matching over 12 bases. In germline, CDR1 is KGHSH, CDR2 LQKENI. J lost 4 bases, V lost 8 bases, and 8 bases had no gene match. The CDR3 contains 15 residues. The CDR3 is CASRGGTGGFYGYTF. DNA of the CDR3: TGTGCCAGCAGAGGAGGGACAGGGGGCTTCTATGGCTACACCTTC.

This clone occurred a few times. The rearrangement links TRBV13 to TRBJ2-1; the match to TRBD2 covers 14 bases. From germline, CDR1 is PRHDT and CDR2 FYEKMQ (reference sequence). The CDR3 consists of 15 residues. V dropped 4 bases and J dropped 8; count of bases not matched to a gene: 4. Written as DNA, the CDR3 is TGTGCCAGCAGCTGCGGGACTAGCGGGGGTGATGAGCAGTTCTTC. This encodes CASSCGTSGGDEQFF.